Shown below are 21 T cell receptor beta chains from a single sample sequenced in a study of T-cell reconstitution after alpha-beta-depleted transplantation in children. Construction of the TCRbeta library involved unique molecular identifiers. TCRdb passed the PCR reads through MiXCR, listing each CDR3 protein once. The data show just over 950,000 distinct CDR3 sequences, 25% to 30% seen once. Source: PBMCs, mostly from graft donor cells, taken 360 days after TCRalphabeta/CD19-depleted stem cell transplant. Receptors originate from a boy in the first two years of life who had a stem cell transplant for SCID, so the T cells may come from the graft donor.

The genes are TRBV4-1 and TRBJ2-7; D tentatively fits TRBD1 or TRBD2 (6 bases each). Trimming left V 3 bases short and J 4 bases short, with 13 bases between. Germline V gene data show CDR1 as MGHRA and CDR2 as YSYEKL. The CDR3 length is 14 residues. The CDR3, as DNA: TGCGCCAGCAGCCACGGGGGCGTAAGTTACGAGCAGTACTTC. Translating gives CASSHGGVSYEQYF.

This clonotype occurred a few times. The chain's CDR3 is CASTSFGYEQYF. The CDR3 DNA reads as TGTGCCAGCACATCCTTTGGCTACGAGCAGTACTTC. This chain uses TRBV6-5 with TRBJ2-7, with unresolved D. Between the trimmed V and J ends, which lost 7 bases and 3 bases, there was a span of 10 bases. The V gene's germline CDR1 is MNHEY and CDR2 SVGAGI. The CDR3 is 12 residues long.

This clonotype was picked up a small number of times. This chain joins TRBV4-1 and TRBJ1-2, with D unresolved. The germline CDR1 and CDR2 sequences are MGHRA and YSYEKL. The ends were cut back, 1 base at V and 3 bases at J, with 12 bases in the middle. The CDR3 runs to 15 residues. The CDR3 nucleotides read TGCGCCAGCAGCCAAGTAGGGATACGGCACTATGGCTACACCTTC. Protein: CASSQVGIRHYGYTF.

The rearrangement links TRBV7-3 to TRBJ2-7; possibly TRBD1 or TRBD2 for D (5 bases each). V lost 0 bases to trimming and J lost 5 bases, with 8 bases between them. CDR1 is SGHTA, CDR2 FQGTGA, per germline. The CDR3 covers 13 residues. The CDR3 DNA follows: TGTGCCAGCAGCTTAACATTGGGGGACGAGCAGTACTTC. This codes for CASSLTLGDEQYF. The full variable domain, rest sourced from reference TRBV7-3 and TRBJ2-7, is GAGVSQTPSNKVTEKGKYVELRCDPISGHTALYWYRQSLGQGPEFLIYFQGTGAADDSGLPNDRFFAVRPEGSVSTLKIQRTERGDSAVYLCASSLTLGDEQYFGPGTRLTVT.

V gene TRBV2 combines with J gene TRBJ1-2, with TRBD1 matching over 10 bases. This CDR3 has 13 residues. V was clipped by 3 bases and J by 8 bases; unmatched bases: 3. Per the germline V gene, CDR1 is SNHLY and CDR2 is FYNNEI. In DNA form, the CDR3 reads TGTGCCAGCAGTGAGAGGGACAGGGGCGGCTACACCTTC. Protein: CASSERDRGGYTF.

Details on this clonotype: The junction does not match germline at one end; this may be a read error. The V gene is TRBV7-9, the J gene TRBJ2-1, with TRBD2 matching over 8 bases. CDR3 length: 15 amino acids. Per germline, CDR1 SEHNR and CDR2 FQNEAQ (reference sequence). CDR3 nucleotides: TGTGCCAACAGCTTAGTACTAGCGGATTACAATGAGCAGTTCTTC. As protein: CANSLVLADYNEQFF. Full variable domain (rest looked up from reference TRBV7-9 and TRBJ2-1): DTGVSQNPRHKITKRGQNVTFRCDPISEHNRLYWYRQTLGQGPEFLTYFQNEAQLEKSRLLSDRFSAERPKGSFSTLEIQRTEQGDSAMYLCANSLVLADYNEQFFGPGTRLTVL.

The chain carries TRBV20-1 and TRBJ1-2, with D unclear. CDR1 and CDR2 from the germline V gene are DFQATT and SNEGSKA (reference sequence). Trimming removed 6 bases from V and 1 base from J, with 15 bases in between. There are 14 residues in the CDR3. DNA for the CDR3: TGCAGTGCATCCATAACCGGGCATAACTATGGCTACACCTTC. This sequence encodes CSASITGHNYGYTF.

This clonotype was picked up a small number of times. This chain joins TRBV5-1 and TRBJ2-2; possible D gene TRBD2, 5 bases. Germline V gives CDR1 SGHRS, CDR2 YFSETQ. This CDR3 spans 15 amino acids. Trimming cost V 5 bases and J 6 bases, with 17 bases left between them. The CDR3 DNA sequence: TGCGCCAGCAGGGGCGTAGTAGCGACGGCCGGGGAGCTGTTTTTT. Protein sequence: CASRGVVATAGELFF. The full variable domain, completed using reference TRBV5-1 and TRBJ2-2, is KAGVTQTPRYLIKTRGQQVTLSCSPISGHRSVSWYQQTPGQGLQFLFEYFSETQRNKGNFPGRFSGRQFSNSRSEMNVSTLELGDSALYLCASRGVVATAGELFFGEGSRLTVL.

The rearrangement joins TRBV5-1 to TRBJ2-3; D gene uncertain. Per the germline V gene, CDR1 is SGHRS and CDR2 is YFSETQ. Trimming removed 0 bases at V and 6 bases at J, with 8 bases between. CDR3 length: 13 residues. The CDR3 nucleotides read TGCGCCAGCAGCTTGGACGACCGGGATACGCAGTATTTT. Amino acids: CASSLDDRDTQYF.

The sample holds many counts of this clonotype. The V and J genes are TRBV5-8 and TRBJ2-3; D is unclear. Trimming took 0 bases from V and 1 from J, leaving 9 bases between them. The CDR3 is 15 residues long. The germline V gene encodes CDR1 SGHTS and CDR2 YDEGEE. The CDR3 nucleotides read TGTGCCAGCAGCTTGGTAGGCGTGGGCACAGATACGCAGTATTTT. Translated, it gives CASSLVGVGTDTQYF.

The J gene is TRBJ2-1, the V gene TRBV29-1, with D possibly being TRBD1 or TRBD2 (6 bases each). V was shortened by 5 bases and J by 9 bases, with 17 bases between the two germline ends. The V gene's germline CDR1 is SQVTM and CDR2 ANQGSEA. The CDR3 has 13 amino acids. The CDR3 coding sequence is TGCAGCGTTCTACGGGGGCGAAACAGTGAGCAGTTCTTC. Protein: CSVLRGRNSEQFF.

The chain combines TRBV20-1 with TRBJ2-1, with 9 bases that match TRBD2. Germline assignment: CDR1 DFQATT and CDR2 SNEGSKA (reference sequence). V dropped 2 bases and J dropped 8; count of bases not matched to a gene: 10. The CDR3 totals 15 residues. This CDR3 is CSARLRLAGKYEQFF. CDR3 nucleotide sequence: TGCAGTGCTAGACTTCGCCTAGCGGGGAAATATGAGCAGTTCTTC.

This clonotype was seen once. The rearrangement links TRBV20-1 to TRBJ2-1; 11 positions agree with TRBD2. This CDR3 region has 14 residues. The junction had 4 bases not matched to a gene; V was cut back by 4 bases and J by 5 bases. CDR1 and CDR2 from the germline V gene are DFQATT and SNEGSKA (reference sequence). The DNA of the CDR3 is TGCAGTGCTATTACTAGCGGGGGTCACAATGAGCAGTTCTTC. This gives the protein CSAITSGGHNEQFF.

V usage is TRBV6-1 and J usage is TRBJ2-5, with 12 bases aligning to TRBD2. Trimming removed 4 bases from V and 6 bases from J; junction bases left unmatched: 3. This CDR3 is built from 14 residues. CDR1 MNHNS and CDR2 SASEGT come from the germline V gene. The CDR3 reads CASSGLAGVQTQYF. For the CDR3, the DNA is TGTGCCAGCAGTGGACTAGCGGGGGTACAGACCCAGTACTTC.

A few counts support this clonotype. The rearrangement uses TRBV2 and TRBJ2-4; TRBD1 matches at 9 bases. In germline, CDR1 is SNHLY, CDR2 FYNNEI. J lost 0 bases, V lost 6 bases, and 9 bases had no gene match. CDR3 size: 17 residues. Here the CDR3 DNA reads TGTGCCAGCAGCGAACGGGGGACAGGGTTAGCCAAAAACATTCAGTACTTC. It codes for CASSERGTGLAKNIQYF.

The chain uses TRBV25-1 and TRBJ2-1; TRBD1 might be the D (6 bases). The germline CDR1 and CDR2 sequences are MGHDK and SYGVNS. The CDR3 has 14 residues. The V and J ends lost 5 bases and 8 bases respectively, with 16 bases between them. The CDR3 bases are TGTGCCAGCAGTCTCCAGACAGGTGGCTATGAGCAGTTCTTC. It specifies CASSLQTGGYEQFF.

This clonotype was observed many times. CDR3 residues: CAISDTGTMAYEQYF. The CDR3 DNA follows: TGTGCCATCAGCGATACCGGGACGATGGCCTACGAGCAGTACTTC. The chain carries TRBV10-3 and TRBJ2-7; perhaps D is TRBD1 or TRBD2 (5 bases each). V was trimmed by 6 bases and J by 2 bases, leaving 17 bases between them. The germline CDR1 and CDR2 sequences are ENHRY and SYGVKD. The CDR3 spans 15 residues.

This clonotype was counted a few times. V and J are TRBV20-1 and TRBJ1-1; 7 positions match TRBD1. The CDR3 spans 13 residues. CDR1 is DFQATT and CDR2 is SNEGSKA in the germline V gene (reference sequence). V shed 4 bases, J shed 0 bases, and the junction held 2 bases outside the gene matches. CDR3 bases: TGCAGTGCTACAGGGGGGGTGAACACTGAAGCTTTCTTT. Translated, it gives CSATGGVNTEAFF.

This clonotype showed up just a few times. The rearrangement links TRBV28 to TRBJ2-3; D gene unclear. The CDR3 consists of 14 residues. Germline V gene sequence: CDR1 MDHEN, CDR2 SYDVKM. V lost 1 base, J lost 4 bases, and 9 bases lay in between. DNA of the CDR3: TGTGCCAGCAGTTTATTATTGGAGTCAGATACGCAGTATTTT. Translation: CASSLLLESDTQYF.

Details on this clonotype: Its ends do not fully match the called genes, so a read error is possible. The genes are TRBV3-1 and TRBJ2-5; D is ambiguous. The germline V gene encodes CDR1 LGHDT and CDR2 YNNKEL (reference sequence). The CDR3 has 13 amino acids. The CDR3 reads CASSLYPTGQRSF. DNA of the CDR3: TGTGCCAGCAGTCTATATCCCACGGGCCAAAGATCCTTC.

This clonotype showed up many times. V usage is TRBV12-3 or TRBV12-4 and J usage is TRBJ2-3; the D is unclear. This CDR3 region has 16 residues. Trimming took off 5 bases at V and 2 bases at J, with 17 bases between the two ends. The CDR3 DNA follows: TGTGCCAGCAGTCCGGATCAGTGGGTTCCCACAGATACGCAGTATTTT. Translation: CASSPDQWVPTDTQYF.